This T cell receptor (beta chain) stems from a study of human T cells and chemical hapten exposure. Study summary: On the upper back, patch tests were applied with 0.01% DPC and read at 6 days.

There are 15 residues in the CDR3. Germline V CDR1 and CDR2: DFQATT, SNEGSKA (reference sequence). V gave up 3 bases and J gave up 4 bases, with 17 bases separating them. This clonotype was seen only a few times. Attachment of unique molecular identifiers to individual cDNA molecules was performed in the library. TCRdb independently ran MiXCR on the RACE reads; one entry per CDR3 protein. The sample lists 60,000 to 80,000 distinct CDR3 sequences, about 32% occurring once. As to time point: patch test 1, 2 weeks after DPC sensitization. Treatment indicated: therapeutic diphenylcyclopropenone sensitization with weekly scalp DPC. Alopecia patients deemed DPC-suitable, aged 18 to 70, excluding pregnancy. Whole blood, unfractionated, served as the material for total RNA extraction.

Sequenced here: whole blood, sampled in connection with sensitization to the hapten diphenylcyclopropenone (DPC). The clonotype originates from a man aged 35-49 years with alopecia areata. Some clones in this sample may be carry-over from other donors' samples. The V call is TRBV20-1, the J call TRBJ2-3; perhaps TRBD2 as D (7 bases). CDR3 amino acids: CSASKSQGGADTQYF. CDR3 sequence (DNA): TGCAGTGCTAGTAAATCACAGGGAGGGGCAGATACGCAGTATTTT.